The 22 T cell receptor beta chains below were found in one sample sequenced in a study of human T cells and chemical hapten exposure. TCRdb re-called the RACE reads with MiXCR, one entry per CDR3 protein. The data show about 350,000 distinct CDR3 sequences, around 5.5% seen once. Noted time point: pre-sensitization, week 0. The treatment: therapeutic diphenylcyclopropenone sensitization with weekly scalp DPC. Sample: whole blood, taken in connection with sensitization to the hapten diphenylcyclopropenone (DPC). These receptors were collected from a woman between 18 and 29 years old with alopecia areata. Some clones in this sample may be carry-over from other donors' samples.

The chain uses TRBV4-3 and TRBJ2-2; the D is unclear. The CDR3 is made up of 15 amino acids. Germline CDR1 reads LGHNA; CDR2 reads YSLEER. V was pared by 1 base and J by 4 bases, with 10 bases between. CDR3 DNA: TGCGCCAGCAGCCAAGGGTTGATTAGCACCGGGGAGCTGTTTTTT. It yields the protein CASSQGLISTGELFF.

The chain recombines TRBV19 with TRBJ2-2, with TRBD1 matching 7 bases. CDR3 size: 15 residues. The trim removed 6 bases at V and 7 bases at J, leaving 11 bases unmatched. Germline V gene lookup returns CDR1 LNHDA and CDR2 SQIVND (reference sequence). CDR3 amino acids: CASRPFRQGGGELFF. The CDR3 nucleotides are TGTGCCAGTAGACCATTTCGACAGGGCGGCGGGGAGCTGTTTTTT.

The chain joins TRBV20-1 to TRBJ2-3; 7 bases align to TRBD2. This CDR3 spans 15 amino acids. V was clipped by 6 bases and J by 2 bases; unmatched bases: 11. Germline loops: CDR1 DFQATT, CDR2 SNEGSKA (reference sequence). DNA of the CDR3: TGCAGTGCCAGGGAGGCGGGGGTGACCACAGATACGCAGTATTTT. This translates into CSAREAGVTTDTQYF.

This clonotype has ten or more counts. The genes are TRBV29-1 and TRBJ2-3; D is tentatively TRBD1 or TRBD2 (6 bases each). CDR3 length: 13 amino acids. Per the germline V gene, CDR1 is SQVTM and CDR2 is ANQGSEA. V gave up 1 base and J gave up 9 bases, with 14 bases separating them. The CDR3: CSVEGPGAGTQYF. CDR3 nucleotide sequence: TGCAGCGTTGAAGGGCCGGGGGCAGGGACGCAGTATTTT.

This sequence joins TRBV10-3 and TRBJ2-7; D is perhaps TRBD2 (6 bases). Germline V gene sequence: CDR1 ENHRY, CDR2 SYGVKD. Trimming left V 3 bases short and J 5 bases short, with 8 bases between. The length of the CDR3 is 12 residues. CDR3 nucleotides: TGTGCCATCAGTGAACGGGGGAACGAGCAGTACTTC. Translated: CAISERGNEQYF.

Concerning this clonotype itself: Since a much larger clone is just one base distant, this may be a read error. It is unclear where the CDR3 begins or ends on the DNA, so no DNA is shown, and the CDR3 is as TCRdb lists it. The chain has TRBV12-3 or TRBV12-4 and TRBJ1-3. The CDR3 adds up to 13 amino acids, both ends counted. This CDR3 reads CASSFGFGNTICF.

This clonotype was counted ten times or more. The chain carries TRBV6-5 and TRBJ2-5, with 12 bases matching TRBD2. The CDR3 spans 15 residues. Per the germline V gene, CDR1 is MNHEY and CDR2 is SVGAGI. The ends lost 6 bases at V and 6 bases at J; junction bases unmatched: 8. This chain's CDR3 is CASSPLAGGGKTQYF. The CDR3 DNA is TGTGCCAGCAGCCCACTAGCGGGGGGCGGGAAGACCCAGTACTTC.

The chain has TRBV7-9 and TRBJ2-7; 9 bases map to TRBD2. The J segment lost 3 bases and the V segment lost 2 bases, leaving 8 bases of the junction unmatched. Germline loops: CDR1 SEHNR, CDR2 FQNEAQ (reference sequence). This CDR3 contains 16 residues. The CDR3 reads CASSLLERGALYEQYF. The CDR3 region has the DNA TGTGCCAGCAGCTTACTCGAGCGGGGGGCCCTCTACGAGCAGTACTTC. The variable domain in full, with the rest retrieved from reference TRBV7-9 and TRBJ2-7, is DTGVSQNPRHKITKRGQNVTFRCDPISEHNRLYWYRQTLGQGPEFLTYFQNEAQLEKSRLLSDRFSAERPKGSFSTLEIQRTEQGDSAMYLCASSLLERGALYEQYFGPGTRLTVT.

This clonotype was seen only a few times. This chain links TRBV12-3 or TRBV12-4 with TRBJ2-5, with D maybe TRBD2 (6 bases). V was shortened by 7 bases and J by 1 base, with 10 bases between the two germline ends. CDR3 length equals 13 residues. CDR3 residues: CASNRGSQETQYF. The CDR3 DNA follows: TGTGCCAGCAATCGGGGGAGCCAAGAGACCCAGTACTTC.

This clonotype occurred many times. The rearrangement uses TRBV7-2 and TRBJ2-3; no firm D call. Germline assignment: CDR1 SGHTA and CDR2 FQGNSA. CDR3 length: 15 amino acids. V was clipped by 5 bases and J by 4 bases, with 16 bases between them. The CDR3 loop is CASSLKGNLPDTQYF. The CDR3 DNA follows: TGTGCCAGCAGCCTCAAGGGCAACTTGCCAGATACGCAGTATTTT.

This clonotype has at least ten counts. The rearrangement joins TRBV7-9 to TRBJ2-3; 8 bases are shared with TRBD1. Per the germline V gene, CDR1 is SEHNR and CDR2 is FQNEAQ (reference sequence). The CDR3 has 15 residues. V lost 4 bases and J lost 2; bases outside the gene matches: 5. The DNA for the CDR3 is TGTGCCAGCAGCTGGGACAGGATGATCACAGATACGCAGTATTTT. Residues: CASSWDRMITDTQYF.

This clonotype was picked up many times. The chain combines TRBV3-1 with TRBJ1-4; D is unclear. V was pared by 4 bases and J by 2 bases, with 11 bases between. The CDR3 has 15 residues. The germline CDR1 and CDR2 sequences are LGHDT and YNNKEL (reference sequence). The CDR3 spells CASSRSAGTNEKLFF. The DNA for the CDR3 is TGTGCCAGCAGCCGCTCGGCGGGCACTAATGAAAAACTGTTTTTT.

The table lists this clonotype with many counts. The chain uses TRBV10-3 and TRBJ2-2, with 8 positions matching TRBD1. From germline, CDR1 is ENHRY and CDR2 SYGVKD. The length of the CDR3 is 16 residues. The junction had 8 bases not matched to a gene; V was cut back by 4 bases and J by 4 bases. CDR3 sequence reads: CAISGQGTGPTGELFF. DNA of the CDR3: TGTGCCATCAGTGGCCAAGGGACAGGTCCCACCGGGGAGCTGTTTTTT.

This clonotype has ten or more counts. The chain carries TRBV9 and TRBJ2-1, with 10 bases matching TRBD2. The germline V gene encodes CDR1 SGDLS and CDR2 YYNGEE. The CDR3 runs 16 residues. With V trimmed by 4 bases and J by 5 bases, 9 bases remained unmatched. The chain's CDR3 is CASSLSSGGLHNEQFF. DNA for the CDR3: TGTGCCAGCAGCCTTTCTAGCGGGGGCCTACACAATGAGCAGTTCTTC.

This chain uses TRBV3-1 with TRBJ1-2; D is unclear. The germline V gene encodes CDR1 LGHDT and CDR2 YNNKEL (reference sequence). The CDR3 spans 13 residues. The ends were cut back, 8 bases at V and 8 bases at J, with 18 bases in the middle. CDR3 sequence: CASAPSIFQGYTF. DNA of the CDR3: TGTGCCAGCGCCCCAAGCATCTTTCAAGGCTACACCTTC. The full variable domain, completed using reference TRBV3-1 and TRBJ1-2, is DTAVSQTPKYLVTQMGNDKSIKCEQNLGHDTMYWYKQDSKKFLKIMFSYNNKELIINETVPNRFSPKSPDKAHLNLHINSLELGDSAVYFCASAPSIFQGYTFGSGTRLTVV.

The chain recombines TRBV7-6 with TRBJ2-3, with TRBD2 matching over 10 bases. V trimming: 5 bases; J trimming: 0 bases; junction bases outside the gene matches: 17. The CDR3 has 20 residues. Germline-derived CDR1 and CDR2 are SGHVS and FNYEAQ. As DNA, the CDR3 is TGTGCCAGCAGCCCCCGACCGTCCGTAGCGGGGGGTACTAGCACAGATACGCAGTATTTT. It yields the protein CASSPRPSVAGGTSTDTQYF.

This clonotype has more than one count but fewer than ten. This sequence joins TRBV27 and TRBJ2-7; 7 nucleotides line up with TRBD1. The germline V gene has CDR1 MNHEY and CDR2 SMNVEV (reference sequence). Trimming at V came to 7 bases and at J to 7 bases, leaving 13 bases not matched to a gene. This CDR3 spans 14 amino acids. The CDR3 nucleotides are TGTGCCAGCAAAAAGGGGACAGTTGCCGGGGAGCAGTACTTC. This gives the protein CASKKGTVAGEQYF.

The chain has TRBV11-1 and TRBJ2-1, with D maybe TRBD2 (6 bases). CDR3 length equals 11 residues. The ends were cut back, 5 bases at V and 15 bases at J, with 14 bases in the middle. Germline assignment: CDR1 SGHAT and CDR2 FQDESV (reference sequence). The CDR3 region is CASSHGGSPFF. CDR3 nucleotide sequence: TGTGCCAGCAGCCACGGGGGTTCCCCGTTCTTC.

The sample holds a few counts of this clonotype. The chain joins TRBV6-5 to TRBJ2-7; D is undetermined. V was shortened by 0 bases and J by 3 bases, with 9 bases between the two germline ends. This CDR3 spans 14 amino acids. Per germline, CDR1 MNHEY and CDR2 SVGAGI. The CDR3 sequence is CASSYSLWGYEQYF. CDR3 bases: TGTGCCAGCAGTTACTCCCTTTGGGGCTACGAGCAGTACTTC.

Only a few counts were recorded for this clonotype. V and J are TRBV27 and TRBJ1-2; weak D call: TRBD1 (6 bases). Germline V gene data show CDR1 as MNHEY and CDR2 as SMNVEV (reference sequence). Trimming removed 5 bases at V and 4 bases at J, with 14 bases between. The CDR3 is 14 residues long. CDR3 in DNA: TGTGCCAGCAGTCCGCGACAGGACTCCTATGGCTACACCTTC. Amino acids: CASSPRQDSYGYTF.

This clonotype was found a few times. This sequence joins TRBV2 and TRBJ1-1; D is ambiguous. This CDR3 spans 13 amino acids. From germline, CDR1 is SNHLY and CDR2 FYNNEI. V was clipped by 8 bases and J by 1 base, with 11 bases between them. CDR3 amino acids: CASLRTENTEAFF. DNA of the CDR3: TGTGCCAGCTTAAGGACGGAGAACACTGAAGCTTTCTTT.

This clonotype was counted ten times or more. CDR3 in amino acids: CASSYSKARAGANVLTF. The CDR3 region has the DNA TGTGCCAGCAGTTACTCGAAGGCGAGGGCTGGGGCCAACGTCCTGACTTTC. The chain couples TRBV6-5 to TRBJ2-6; maybe TRBD2 (5 bases). The germline V gene encodes CDR1 MNHEY and CDR2 SVGAGI. The CDR3 consists of 17 residues. The germline V and J ends were trimmed by 0 bases and 2 bases, with 11 bases remaining between them.